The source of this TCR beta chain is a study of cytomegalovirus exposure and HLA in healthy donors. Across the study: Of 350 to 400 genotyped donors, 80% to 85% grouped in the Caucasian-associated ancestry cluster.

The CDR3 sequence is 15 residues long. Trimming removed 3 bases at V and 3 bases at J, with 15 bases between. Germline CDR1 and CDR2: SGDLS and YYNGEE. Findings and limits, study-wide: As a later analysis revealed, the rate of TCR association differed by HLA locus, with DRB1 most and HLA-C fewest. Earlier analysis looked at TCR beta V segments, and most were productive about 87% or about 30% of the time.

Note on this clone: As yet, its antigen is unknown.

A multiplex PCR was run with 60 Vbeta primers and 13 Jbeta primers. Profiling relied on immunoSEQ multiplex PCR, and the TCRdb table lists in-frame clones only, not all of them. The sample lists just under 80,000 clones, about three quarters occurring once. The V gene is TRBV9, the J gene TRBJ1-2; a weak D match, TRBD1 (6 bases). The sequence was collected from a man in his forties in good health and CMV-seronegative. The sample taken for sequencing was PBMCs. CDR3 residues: CASSAGARTDYGYTF. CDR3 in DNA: TGTGCCAGCAGCGCAGGGGCCCGGACGGACTATGGCTACACCTTC.